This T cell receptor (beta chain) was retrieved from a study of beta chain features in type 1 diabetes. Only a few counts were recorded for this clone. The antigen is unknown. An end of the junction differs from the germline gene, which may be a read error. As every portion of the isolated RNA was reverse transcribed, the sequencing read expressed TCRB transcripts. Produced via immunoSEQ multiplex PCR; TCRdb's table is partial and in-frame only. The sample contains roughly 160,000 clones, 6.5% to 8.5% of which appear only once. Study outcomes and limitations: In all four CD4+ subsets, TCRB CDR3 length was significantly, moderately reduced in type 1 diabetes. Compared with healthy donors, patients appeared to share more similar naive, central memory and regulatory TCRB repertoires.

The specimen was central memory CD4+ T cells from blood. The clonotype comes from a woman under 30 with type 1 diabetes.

The CDR3 spells CASSQTGTGGAYGYTF. DNA for the CDR3: TGCGCCAGCAGCCAGACCGGGACAGGGGGCGCCTATGGCTACACCTTC. The chain joins TRBV11-2 to TRBJ1-2; 12 positions agree with TRBD1. Looked up from germline, CDR1 is SGHAT and CDR2 is FQNNGV. CDR3 length: 16 amino acids. Together with reference TRBV11-2 and TRBJ1-2, the CDR3 gives the full variable domain: EAGVAQSPRYKIIEKRQSVAFWCNPISGHATLYWYQQILGQGPKLLIQFQNNGVVDDSQLPKDRFSAERLKGVDSTLKIQPAKLEDSAVYLCASSQTGTGGAYGYTFGSGTRLTVV.